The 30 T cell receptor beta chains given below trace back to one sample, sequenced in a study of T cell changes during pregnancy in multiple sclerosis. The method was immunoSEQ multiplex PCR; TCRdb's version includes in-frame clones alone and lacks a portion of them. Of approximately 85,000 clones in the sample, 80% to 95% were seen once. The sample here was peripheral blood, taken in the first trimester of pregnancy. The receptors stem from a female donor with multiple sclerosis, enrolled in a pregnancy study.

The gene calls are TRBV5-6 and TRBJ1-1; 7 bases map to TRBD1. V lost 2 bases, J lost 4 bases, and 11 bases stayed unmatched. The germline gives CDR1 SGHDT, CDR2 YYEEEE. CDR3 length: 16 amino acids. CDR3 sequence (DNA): TGTGCCAGCAGCTTACTCGCCGGGACAGTCGGCACTGAAGCTTTCTTT. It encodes CASSLLAGTVGTEAFF.

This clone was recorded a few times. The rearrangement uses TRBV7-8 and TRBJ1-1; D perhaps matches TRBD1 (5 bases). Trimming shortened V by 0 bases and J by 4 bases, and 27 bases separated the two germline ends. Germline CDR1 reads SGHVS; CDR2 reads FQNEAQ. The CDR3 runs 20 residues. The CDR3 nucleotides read TGTGCCAGCAGCTTAGCAATTTCAGGGTGGGTTAGGGGTGACGGCACTGAAGCTTTCTTT. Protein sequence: CASSLAISGWVRGDGTEAFF. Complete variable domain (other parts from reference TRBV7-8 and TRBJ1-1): GAGVSQSPRYKVAKRGQDVALRCDPISGHVSLFWYQQALGQGPEFLTYFQNEAQLDKSGLPSDRFFAERPEGSVSTLKIQRTQQEDSAVYLCASSLAISGWVRGDGTEAFFGQGTRLTVV.

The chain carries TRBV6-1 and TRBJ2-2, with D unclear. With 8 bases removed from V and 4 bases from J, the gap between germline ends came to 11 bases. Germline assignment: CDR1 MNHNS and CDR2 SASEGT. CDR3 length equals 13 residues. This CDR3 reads CASAQYGTGELFF. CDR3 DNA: TGTGCCAGCGCTCAGTATGGCACCGGGGAGCTGTTTTTT.

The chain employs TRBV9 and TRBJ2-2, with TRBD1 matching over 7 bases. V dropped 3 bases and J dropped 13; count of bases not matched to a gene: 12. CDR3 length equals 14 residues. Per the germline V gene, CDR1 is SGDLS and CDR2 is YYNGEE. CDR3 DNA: TGTGCCAGCAGCGACAGGGGACAATTCGGTGGGCTGTTTTTT. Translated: CASSDRGQFGGLFF.

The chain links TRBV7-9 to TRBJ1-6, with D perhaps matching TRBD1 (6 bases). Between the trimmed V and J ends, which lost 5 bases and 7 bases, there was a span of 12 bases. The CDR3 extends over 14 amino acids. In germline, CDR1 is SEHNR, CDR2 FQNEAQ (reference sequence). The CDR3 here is CASSLQGFNSPLHF. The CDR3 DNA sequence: TGTGCCAGCAGCCTACAGGGTTTCAATTCACCCCTCCACTTT. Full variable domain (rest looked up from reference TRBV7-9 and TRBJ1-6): DTGVSQNPRHKITKRGQNVTFRCDPISEHNRLYWYRQTLGQGPEFLTYFQNEAQLEKSRLLSDRFSAERPKGSFSTLEIQRTEQGDSAMYLCASSLQGFNSPLHFGNGTRLTVT.

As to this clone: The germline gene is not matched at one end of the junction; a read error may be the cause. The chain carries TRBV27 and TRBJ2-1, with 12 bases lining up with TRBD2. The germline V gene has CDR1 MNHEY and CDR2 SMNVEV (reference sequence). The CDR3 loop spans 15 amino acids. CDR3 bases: TGTGCCAGCAGTTTACTAGCGGGAGGGTACACTGAGCAGTTCTTC. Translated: CASSLLAGGYTEQFF.

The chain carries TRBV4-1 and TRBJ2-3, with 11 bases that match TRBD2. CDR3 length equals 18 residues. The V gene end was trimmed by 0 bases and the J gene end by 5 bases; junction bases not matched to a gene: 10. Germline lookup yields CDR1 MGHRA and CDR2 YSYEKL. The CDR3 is CASSQEGSGGEARDTQYF. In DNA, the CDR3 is TGCGCCAGCAGCCAAGAAGGTAGCGGGGGGGAAGCAAGAGATACGCAGTATTTT.

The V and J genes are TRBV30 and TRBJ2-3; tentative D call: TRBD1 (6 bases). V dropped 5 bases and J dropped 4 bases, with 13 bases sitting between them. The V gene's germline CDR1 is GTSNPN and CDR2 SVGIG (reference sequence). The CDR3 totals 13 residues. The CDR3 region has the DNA TGTGCCTGGTGTCAGGGGAGCGCAGATACGCAGTATTTT. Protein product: CAWCQGSADTQYF.

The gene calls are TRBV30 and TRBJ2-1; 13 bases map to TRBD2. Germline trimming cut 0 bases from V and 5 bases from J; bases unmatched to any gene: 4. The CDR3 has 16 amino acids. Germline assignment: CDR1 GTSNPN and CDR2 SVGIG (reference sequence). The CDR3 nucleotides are TGTGCCTGGAGTGTAATGACTAGCGGGGGGCACAATGAGCAGTTCTTC. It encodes CAWSVMTSGGHNEQFF.

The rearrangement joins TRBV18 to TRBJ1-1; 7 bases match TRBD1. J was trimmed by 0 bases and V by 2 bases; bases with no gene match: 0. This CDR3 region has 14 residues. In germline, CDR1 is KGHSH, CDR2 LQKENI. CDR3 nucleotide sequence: TGTGCCAGCTCACCAGGACAGGTGAACACTGAAGCTTTCTTT. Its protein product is CASSPGQVNTEAFF.

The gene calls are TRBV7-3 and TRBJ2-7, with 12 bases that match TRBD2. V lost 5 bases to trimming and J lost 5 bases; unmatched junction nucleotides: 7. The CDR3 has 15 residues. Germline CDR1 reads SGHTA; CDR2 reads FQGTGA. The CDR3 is CASSLLAGGLDEQYF. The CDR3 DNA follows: TGTGCCAGCAGCCTGCTAGCGGGGGGGTTGGACGAGCAGTACTTC.

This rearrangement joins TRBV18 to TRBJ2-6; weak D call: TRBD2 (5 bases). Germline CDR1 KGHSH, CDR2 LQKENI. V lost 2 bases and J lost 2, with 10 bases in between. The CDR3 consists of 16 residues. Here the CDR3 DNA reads TGTGCCAGCTCACCAGACGGGGTAGCTGGGGCCAACGTCCTGACTTTC. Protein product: CASSPDGVAGANVLTF. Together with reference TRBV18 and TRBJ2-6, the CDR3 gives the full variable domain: NAGVMQNPRHLVRRRGQEARLRCSPMKGHSHVYWYRQLPEEGLKFMVYLQKENIIDESGMPKERFSAEFPKEGPSILRIQQVVRGDSAAYFCASSPDGVAGANVLTFGAGSRLTVL.

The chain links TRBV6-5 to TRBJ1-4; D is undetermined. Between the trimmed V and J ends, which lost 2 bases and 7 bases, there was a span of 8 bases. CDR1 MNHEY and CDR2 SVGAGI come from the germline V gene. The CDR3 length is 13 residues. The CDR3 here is CASSYQDSEKLFF. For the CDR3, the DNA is TGTGCCAGCAGTTACCAGGATTCTGAAAAACTGTTTTTT.

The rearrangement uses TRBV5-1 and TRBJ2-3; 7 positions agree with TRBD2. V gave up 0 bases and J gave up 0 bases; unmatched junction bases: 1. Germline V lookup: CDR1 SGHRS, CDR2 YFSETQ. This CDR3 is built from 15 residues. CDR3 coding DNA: TGCGCCAGCAGCTTGGGAGCGGGAAGCACAGATACGCAGTATTTT. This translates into CASSLGAGSTDTQYF.

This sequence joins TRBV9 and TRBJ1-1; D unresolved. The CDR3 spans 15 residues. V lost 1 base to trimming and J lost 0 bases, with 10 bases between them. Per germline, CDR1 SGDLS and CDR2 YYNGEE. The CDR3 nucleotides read TGTGCCAGCAGCGTACTGAACCGGGTGAACACTGAAGCTTTCTTT. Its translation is CASSVLNRVNTEAFF.

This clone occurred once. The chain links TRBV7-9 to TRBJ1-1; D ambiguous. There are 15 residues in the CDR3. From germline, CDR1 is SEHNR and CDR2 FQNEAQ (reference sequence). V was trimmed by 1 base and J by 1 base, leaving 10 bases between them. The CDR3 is CASSLVAGRNTEAFF. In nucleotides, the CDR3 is TGTGCCAGCAGCTTAGTGGCGGGGAGGAACACTGAAGCTTTCTTT.

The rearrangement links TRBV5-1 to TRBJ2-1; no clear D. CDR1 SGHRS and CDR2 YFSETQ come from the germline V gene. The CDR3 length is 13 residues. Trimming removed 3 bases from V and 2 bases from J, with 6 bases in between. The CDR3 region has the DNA TGCGCCAGCAGCTCCAGTACCTACAATGAGCAGTTCTTC. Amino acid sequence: CASSSSTYNEQFF.

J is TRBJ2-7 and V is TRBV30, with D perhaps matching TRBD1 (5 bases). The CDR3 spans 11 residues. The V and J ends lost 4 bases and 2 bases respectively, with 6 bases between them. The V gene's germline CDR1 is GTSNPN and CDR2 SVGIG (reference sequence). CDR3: CAWTGTYEQYF. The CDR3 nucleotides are TGTGCCTGGACAGGGACCTACGAGCAGTACTTC.

The CDR3 region is CASSKPDRGFYGYTF. Here the CDR3 DNA reads TGTGCCAGTAGTAAACCTGACAGGGGATTCTATGGCTACACCTTC. This chain connects TRBV19 to TRBJ1-2; 8 bases fit TRBD1. Germline values: CDR1 LNHDA, CDR2 SQIVND (reference sequence). The V gene end was trimmed by 4 bases and the J gene end by 4 bases; junction bases not matched to a gene: 8. The CDR3 has 15 residues.

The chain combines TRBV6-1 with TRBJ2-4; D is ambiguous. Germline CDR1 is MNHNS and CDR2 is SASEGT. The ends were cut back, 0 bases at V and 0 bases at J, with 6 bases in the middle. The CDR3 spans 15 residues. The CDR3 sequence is CASSEASVAKNIQYF. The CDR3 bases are TGTGCCAGCAGTGAAGCTTCTGTAGCCAAAAACATTCAGTACTTC.

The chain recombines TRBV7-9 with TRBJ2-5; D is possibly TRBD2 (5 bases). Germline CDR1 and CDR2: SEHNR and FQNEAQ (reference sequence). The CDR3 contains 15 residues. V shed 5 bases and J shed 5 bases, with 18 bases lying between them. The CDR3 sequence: CASSPPRRFGETQYF. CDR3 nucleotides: TGTGCCAGCAGCCCACCCAGGAGGTTCGGGGAGACCCAGTACTTC.

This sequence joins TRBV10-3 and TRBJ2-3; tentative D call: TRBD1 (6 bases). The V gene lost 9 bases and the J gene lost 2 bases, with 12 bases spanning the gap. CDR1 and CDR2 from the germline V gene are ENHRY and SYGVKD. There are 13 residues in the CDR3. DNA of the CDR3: TGTGCCATAAAGGGACACGACACAGATACGCAGTATTTT. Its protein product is CAIKGHDTDTQYF.

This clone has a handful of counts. CDR3 DNA sequence: TGTGCCAGTAGTATGGGGGGTAAAGTCACTGAAGCTTTCTTT. This translates into CASSMGGKVTEAFF. The J gene is TRBJ1-1, the V gene TRBV19, with TRBD1 as a possible D gene (5 bases). CDR3 length: 14 amino acids. Germline-derived CDR1 and CDR2 are LNHDA and SQIVND (reference sequence). With 3 bases removed from V and 4 bases from J, the gap between germline ends came to 12 bases.

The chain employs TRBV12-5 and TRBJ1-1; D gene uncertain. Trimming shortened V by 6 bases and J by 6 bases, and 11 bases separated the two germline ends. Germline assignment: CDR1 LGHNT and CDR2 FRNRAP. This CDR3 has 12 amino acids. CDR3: CASGPIRAEAFF. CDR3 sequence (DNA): TGTGCTAGTGGCCCTATACGCGCTGAAGCTTTCTTT.

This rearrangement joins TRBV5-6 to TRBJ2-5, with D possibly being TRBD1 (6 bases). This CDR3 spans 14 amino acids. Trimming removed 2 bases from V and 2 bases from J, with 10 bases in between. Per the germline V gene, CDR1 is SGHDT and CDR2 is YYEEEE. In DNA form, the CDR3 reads TGTGCCAGCAGCTTCACAGGGCGTCAAGAGACCCAGTACTTC. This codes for CASSFTGRQETQYF.

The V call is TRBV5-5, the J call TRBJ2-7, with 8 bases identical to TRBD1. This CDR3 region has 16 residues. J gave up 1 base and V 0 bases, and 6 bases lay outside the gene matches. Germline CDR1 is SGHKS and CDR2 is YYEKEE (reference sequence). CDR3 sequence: CASSLGRTGWSYEQYF. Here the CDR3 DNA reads TGTGCCAGCAGCTTGGGCCGGACAGGGTGGTCCTACGAGCAGTACTTC.

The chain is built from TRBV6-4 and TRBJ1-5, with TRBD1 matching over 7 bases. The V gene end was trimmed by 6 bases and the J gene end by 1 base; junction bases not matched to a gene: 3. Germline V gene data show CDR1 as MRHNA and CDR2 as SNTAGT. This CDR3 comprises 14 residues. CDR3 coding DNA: TGTGCCAGCAGCGCACAGGGGAGCAATCAGCCCCAGCATTTT. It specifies CASSAQGSNQPQHF.

The CDR3 spells CASSLSIKLAGGYEQYF. The DNA of the CDR3 is TGTGCCAGCAGTTTATCCATAAAGCTGGCGGGAGGGTACGAGCAGTACTTC. This rearrangement joins TRBV27 to TRBJ2-7; TRBD2 matches at 9 bases. J lost 4 bases, V lost 0 bases, and 10 bases had no gene match. This CDR3 is 17 amino acids long. Germline V CDR1 and CDR2: MNHEY, SMNVEV (reference sequence).

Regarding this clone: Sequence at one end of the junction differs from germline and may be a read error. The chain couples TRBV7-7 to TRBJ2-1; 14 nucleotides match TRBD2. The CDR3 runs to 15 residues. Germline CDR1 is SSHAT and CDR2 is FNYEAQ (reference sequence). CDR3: CASSLGTSGSNEQFF. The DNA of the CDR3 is TGTGCTAGCAGCTTAGGGACTAGCGGGAGCAACGAGCAGTTCTTC.

CDR3: CASSLESYHYEQYF. The CDR3 bases are TGCGCCAGCAGCTTGGAGTCCTACCACTACGAGCAGTACTTC. The chain is built from TRBV5-1 and TRBJ2-7; D call uncertain. Deletions cut 0 bases from V and 3 bases from J, with 10 bases between. This CDR3 comprises 14 residues. Germline CDR1 and CDR2: SGHRS and YFSETQ.